This T cell receptor beta chain was observed in a study of cytomegalovirus exposure and HLA in healthy donors. Primers included in the PCR were 60 Vbeta and 13 Jbeta primers. TCRdb's table, derived via immunoSEQ multiplex PCR, lists solely in-frame clones and lacks some. The data hold 130,000 to 150,000 clones, with more than 75% observed a single time. Study-level findings and limits: Prior analysis indicated that the majority of TCR beta V segments exhibited productivity approximately 87% or approximately 30% of the time.

Germline CDR1 and CDR2: MNHNS and SASEGT. The CDR3 is made up of 12 amino acids. The V and J ends lost 10 bases and 4 bases respectively, with 14 bases between them. Regarding this clone: What it recognizes is unknown.

The sequenced material came from PBMCs. This receptor was taken from a woman between 18 and 29 years old in good health and CMV-seropositive. This rearrangement joins TRBV6-1 to TRBJ2-7; D perhaps matches TRBD1 (5 bases). The chain's CDR3 is CATKTDLYEQYF. In DNA form, the CDR3 reads TGTGCCACCAAGACAGACTTGTACGAGCAGTACTTC.